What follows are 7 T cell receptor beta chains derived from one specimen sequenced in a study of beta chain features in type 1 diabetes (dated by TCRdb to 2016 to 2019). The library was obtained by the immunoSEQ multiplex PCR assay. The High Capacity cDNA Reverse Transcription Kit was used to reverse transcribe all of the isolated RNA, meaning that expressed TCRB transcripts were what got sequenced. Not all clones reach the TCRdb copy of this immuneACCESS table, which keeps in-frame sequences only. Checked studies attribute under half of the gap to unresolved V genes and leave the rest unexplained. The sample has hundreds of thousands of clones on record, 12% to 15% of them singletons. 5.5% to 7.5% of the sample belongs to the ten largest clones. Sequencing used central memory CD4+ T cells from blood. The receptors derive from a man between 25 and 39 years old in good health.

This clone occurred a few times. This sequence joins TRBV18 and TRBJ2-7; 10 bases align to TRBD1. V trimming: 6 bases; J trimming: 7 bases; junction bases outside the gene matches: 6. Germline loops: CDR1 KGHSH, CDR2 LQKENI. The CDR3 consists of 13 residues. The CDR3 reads CASSGQGDGEQYV. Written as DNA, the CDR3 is TGTGCCAGCTCCGGACAGGGGGATGGAGAGCAGTACGTC.

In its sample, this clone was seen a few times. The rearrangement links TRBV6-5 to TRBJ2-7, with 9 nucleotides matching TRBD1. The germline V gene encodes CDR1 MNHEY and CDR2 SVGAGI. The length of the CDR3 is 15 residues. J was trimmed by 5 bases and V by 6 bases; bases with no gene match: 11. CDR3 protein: CASRAGPGQGHEQYV. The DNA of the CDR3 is TGTGCCAGCAGAGCCGGACCGGGACAGGGCCACGAGCAGTACGTC.

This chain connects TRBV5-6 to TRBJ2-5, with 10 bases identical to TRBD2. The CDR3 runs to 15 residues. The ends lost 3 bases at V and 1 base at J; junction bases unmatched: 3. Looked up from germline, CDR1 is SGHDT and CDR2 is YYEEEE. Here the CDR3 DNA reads TGTGCCAGCAGCTCACGACTAGCGGGCCAAGAGACCCAGTACTTC. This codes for CASSSRLAGQETQYF. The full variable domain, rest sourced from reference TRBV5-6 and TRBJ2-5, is DAGVTQSPTHLIKTRGQQVTLRCSPKSGHDTVSWYQQALGQGPQFIFQYYEEEERQRGNFPDRFSGHQFPNYSSELNVNALLLGDSALYLCASSSRLAGQETQYFGPGTRLLVL.

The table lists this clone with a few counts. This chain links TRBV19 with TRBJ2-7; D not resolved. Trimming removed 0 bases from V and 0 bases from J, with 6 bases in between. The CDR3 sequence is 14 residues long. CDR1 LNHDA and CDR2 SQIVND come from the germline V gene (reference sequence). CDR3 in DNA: TGTGCCAGTAGTATAGATCCGGCCTCCTACGAGCAGTACTTC. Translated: CASSIDPASYEQYF.

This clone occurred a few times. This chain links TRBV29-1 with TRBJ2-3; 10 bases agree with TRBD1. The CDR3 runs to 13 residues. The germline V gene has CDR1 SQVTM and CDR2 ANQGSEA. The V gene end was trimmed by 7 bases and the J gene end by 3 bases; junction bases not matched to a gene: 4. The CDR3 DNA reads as TGCAGCGGAGACAGGGGGCTAACAGATACGCAGTATTTT. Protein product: CSGDRGLTDTQYF.

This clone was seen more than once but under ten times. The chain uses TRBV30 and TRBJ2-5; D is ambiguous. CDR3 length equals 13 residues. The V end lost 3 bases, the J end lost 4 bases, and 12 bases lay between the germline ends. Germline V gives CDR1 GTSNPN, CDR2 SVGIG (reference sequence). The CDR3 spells CAWSERMRETQYF. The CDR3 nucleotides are TGTGCCTGGAGCGAAAGGATGAGAGAGACCCAGTACTTC.

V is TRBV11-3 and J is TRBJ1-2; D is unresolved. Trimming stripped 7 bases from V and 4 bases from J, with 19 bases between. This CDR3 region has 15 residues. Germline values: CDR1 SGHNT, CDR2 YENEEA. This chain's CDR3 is CASIDRVGTPYGYTF. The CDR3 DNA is TGTGCCAGCATCGATCGTGTGGGAACCCCCTATGGCTACACCTTC.